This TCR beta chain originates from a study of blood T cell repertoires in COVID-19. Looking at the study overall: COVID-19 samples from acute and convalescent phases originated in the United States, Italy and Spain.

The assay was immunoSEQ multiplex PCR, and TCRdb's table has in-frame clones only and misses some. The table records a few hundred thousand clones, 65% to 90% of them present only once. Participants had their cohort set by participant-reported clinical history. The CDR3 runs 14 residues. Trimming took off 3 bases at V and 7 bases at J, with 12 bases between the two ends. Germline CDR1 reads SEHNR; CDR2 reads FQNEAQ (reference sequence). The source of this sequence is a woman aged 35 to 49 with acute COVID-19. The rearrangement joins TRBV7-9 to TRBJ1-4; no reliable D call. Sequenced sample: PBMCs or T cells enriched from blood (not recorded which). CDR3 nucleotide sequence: TGTGCCAGCAGCTTTACCGGTCACGGTGAAAAACTGTTTTTT. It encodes CASSFTGHGEKLFF. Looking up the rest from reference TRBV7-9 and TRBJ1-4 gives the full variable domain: DTGVSQNPRHKITKRGQNVTFRCDPISEHNRLYWYRQTLGQGPEFLTYFQNEAQLEKSRLLSDRFSAERPKGSFSTLEIQRTEQGDSAMYLCASSFTGHGEKLFFGSGTQLSVL.